These T cell receptor beta chains were read from a single sample in a study of T cell responses to AZD1222 COVID-19 vaccine. Generated by immunoSEQ multiplex PCR, the TCRdb table keeps only in-frame clones and is missing some. The sample consists of some 140,000 clones, 80% to 95% of them appearing once. The source material was peripheral blood, sampled on day 0 of AZD1222 vaccination. These receptors came from an adult in good health. Both conserved end residues are part of each CDR3. The D gene is left open where the match is weak. Size is stated for part of the rows, as once, few or many counts, or as a class when the clone is expanded.

.	TRBV12-3/TRBV12-4	TRBJ2-5	TRBD2	CASRGSGRETQYF	TGTGCCAGCAGGGGGAGCGGGAGAGAGACCCAGTACTTC
.	TRBV5-4	TRBJ2-3	.	CASSLLGADTQYF	TGTGCCAGCAGCTTGTTAGGGGCAGATACGCAGTATTTT
.	TRBV4-3	TRBJ2-5	.	CARSRTGETQYF	TGCGCCCGCAGCCGGACCGGGGAGACCCAGTACTTC
.	TRBV5-5	TRBJ2-2	.	CASSLRGLDTGELFF	TGTGCCAGCAGCTTAAGGGGACTCGATACCGGGGAGCTGTTTTTT
.	TRBV6-1	TRBJ1-3	TRBD1	CASSVPGQGAVTNTIYF	TGTGCCAGCAGTGTTCCGGGTCAGGGGGCTGTGACTAACACCATATATTTT
.	TRBV6-5	TRBJ1-1	TRBD1	CASSIGQEGNTEAFF	TGTGCCAGCAGCATCGGACAGGAGGGGAACACTGAAGCTTTCTTT
.	TRBV19	TRBJ1-1	.	CASSIGGGPTEAFF	TGTGCCAGTAGTATTGGGGGGGGCCCCACTGAAGCTTTCTTT
.	TRBV11-2	TRBJ2-5	TRBD2	CASSLDLLAGGYPQETQYF	TGTGCCAGCAGCTTAGATCTCCTAGCGGGAGGGTACCCTCAAGAGACCCAGTACTTC
few	TRBV2	TRBJ2-7	TRBD2	CASSKGLAGATPYEQYF	TGTGCCAGCAGCAAAGGACTAGCGGGAGCGACTCCCTACGAGCAGTACTTC
few	TRBV11-2	TRBJ2-7	TRBD1	CASSRDSRTYEQYF	TGTGCCAGCAGCCGGGACAGCCGAACCTACGAGCAGTACTTC
.	TRBV5-1	TRBJ1-2	.	CASSPPGTGYTF	TGCGCCAGCAGCCCGCCAGGGACAGGCTACACCTTC
.	TRBV12-5	TRBJ1-1	.	CASGSAGQLHDLEAFF	TGTGCTAGTGGTTCCGCTGGACAGCTACATGACCTTGAAGCTTTCTTT
once	TRBV28	TRBJ2-1	.	CASSLAYRDNEQFF	TGTGCCAGCAGTTTAGCTTACAGGGATAATGAGCAGTTCTTC
.	TRBV5-1	TRBJ2-7	.	CASSFSQGRYEQYF	TGCGCCAGCAGTTTTTCCCAGGGGCGCTACGAGCAGTACTTC
.	TRBV11-3	TRBJ2-1	.	CASSFTASSYNEQFF	TGTGCCAGCAGCTTTACGGCTTCCTCCTACAATGAGCAGTTCTTC
.	TRBV7-3	TRBJ2-2	TRBD2	CASSSRVAGGTGELFF	TGTGCCAGCAGCTCCCGGGTAGCGGGAGGCACCGGGGAGCTGTTTTTT
.	TRBV27	TRBJ2-7	.	CASRPGLTYEQYF	TGTGCCAGCAGACCGGGACTGACCTACGAGCAGTACTTC
.	TRBV5-1	TRBJ1-1	.	CASSLWGGQPAEAFF	TGCGCCAGCAGTCTGTGGGGGGGGCAGCCTGCTGAAGCTTTCTTT
.	TRBV6-2/TRBV6-3	TRBJ2-7	.	CASSERSYEQYF	TGTGCCAGCAGCGAGAGGTCCTACGAGCAGTACTTC
.	TRBV7-2	TRBJ1-4	.	CASSPDRNNEKLFF	TGTGCCAGCAGCCCCGACAGGAATAATGAAAAACTGTTTTTT
few	TRBV30	TRBJ1-2	.	CAWTKRGGYTF	TGTGCCTGGACGAAGAGAGGAGGCTACACCTTC
.	TRBV6-5	TRBJ1-1	TRBD1	CASRLGQVNTEAFF	TGTGCCAGCAGACTTGGACAGGTGAACACTGAAGCTTTCTTT
.	TRBV4-1	TRBJ1-6	.	CASSLDSSYNSPLHF	TGCGCCAGCAGCCTAGACAGCTCCTATAATTCACCCCTCCACTTT